This T cell receptor beta chain was identified in a study of CD8 T cells in Susac syndrome. While CD8+ and CD4+ T cells were isolated negatively, TEMRA cells were enriched by FACS. A quantity of roughly 0.5 to 1 ug RNA underwent reverse transcription using random hexamers. MiXCR, applied by TCRdb to the immunoSEQ multiplex PCR reads, yields one record per CDR3 protein. The sample has about 120,000 distinct CDR3 sequences, 85% to 95% seen once. In germline, CDR1 is DFQATT, CDR2 SNEGSKA (reference sequence). The V end lost 0 bases, the J end lost 4 bases, and 14 bases lay between the germline ends. There are 15 residues in the CDR3. This clonotype appeared a single time.

This TCR was recovered from a human donor in good health. This chain uses TRBV20-1 with TRBJ2-3; possible D gene TRBD1, 5 bases. Input material: CD8+ T cells from PBMCs. In DNA, the CDR3 is TGCAGTGCTAGAGACGACTCGAAGGGGCCAGATACGCAGTATTTT. Amino acids: CSARDDSKGPDTQYF.